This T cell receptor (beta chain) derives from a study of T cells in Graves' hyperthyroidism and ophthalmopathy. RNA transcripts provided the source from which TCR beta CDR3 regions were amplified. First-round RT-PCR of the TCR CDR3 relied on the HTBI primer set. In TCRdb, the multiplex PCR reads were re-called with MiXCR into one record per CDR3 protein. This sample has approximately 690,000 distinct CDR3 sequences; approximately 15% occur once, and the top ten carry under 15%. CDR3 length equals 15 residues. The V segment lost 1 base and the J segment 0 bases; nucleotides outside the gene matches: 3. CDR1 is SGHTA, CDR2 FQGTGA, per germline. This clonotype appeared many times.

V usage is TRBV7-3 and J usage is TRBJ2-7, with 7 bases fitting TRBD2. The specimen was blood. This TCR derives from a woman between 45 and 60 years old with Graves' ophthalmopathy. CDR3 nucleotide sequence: TGTGCCAGCAGCTTAAGGGGCGGGGGCTCCTACGAGCAGTACTTC. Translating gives CASSLRGGGSYEQYF.